Following are 30 T cell receptor beta chains from one sample sequenced in a study of shared clonotypes between healthy human individuals. Assay used: immunoSEQ multiplex PCR; TCRdb lists only in-frame clones, some missing. The sample has over a million clones, approximately 80% seen once. The specimen was memory CD4+ T cells from PBMCs. Subset reported: CD45RA-negative fraction. These TCRs come from a man younger than 30 in good health. Some clones in this sample may be carry-over from other donors' samples.

The J gene is TRBJ2-3, the V gene TRBV5-4; no clear D gene. Germline values: CDR1 SGHNT, CDR2 YYREEE (reference sequence). CDR3 length equals 15 residues. The V end was cut by 0 bases, the J end by 6 bases, with 14 bases between. CDR3 DNA: TGTGCCAGCAGCTTGGCCGCTGGGTTGTGGGATACGCAGTATTTT. Its translation is CASSLAAGLWDTQYF.

This clone has a handful of counts. V gene TRBV4-2 combines with J gene TRBJ1-2; D remains ambiguous. The CDR3 totals 16 residues. Trimming cost V 0 bases and J 0 bases, with 11 bases left between them. Germline values: CDR1 LGHNA, CDR2 YNFKEQ. The DNA of the CDR3 is TGTGCCAGCAGCCAAGATAGTTCCTCAGCTAACTATGGCTACACCTTC. Translated: CASSQDSSSANYGYTF.

The V and J genes are TRBV21-1 and TRBJ2-7; the table's D call, TRBD2, was not checked against the DNA. TRBV21-1 is listed as a pseudogene. The CDR3 spans 17 residues. In nucleotides, the CDR3 is TGTGCCAGCCACCACCCTACTACTAGCGGGAGTAGGTACGAGCAGTACTTC. It yields the protein CASHHPTTSGSRYEQYF.

This clone was picked up a small number of times. The chain is built from TRBV5-1 and TRBJ1-5; 9 nucleotides align to TRBD1. The germline V gene encodes CDR1 SGHRS and CDR2 YFSETQ. This CDR3 comprises 15 residues. V lost 2 bases and J lost 5; bases outside the gene matches: 5. CDR3 residues: CASSLYRGHHQPQHF. The DNA of the CDR3 is TGCGCCAGCAGCTTATACAGGGGGCATCATCAGCCCCAGCATTTT.

In this sample, this clone turned up a few times. This chain links TRBV20-1 with TRBJ1-1, with D possibly matching TRBD1 (6 bases). The CDR3 has 11 residues. The V gene's germline CDR1 is DFQATT and CDR2 SNEGSKA (reference sequence). V dropped 6 bases and J dropped 7 bases, with 12 bases sitting between them. CDR3 protein: CSAKDRHEAFF. CDR3 coding DNA: TGCAGTGCCAAGGACAGACATGAAGCTTTCTTT.

The chain joins TRBV5-1 to TRBJ1-2, with 7 bases that match TRBD1. Per the germline V gene, CDR1 is SGHRS and CDR2 is YFSETQ. J was trimmed by 5 bases and V by 3 bases; bases with no gene match: 10. The CDR3 contains 15 residues. Here the CDR3 reads CASSSVGRGFYGYTF. Written as DNA, the CDR3 is TGCGCCAGCAGCTCAGTCGGCAGGGGGTTTTATGGCTACACCTTC.

The chain combines TRBV9 with TRBJ1-1; D might be TRBD1 (5 bases). This CDR3 has 17 amino acids. Germline values: CDR1 SGDLS, CDR2 YYNGEE. V lost 4 bases to trimming and J lost 4 bases, with 23 bases between them. The CDR3 coding sequence is TGTGCCAGCAGCCCGCAATCCACGGGGGTCCGGGGCACTGAAGCTTTCTTT. Translation gives CASSPQSTGVRGTEAFF.

V is TRBV7-2 and J is TRBJ2-1, with 7 bases aligning to TRBD1. The CDR3 consists of 15 residues. The V and J ends lost 0 bases and 5 bases, in that order; junction bases with no gene match: 4. Germline V CDR1 and CDR2: SGHTA, FQGNSA. The CDR3 DNA sequence: TGTGCCAGCAGCTTAGCGGGACAGCCTAACAATGAGCAGTTCTTC. Amino acid sequence: CASSLAGQPNNEQFF.

This clone has only a few counts. The V and J genes are TRBV6-1 and TRBJ1-5, with 9 nucleotides matching TRBD1. This CDR3 comprises 22 residues. Germline V gene data show CDR1 as MNHNS and CDR2 as SASEGT. The ends lost 0 bases at V and 4 bases at J; junction bases unmatched: 22. DNA of the CDR3: TGTGCCAGCAGTGAAGCAGGTGGGTGGGGGACAGGGATACTCCGAGGAAATCAGCCCCAGCATTTT. The encoded protein is CASSEAGGWGTGILRGNQPQHF.

This clone came up a few times. V and J are TRBV5-1 and TRBJ2-3; D ambiguous. V shed 3 bases and J shed 3 bases, with 5 bases lying between them. Looked up from germline, CDR1 is SGHRS and CDR2 is YFSETQ. The CDR3 runs to 12 residues. The CDR3 spells CASSYRTDTQYF. Here the CDR3 DNA reads TGCGCCAGCAGCTATCGGACAGATACGCAGTATTTT.

This chain connects TRBV7-8 to TRBJ1-2; D is possibly TRBD1 (5 bases). V was clipped by 4 bases and J by 6 bases, with 9 bases between them. This CDR3 contains 12 residues. Germline loops: CDR1 SGHVS, CDR2 FQNEAQ. CDR3 bases: TGTGCCAGCAGCTGGAGGGGAGATGGCTACACCTTC. Translating it yields CASSWRGDGYTF.

The chain carries TRBV28 and TRBJ1-1; TRBD1 is a possible D gene (5 bases). CDR3 length: 17 residues. The V gene's germline CDR1 is MDHEN and CDR2 SYDVKM. Between the trimmed V and J ends, which lost 6 bases and 4 bases, there was a span of 24 bases. Here the CDR3 DNA reads TGTGCCAGCAGCCCCCCCGGGGGTAGAAGGAAAGGCACTGAAGCTTTCTTT. Translated, it gives CASSPPGGRRKGTEAFF.

This clone turned up a few times. A read error may be the cause here, since a much bigger clone is one base away. The same CDR3 arises from other DNA sequences in this sample as well. V usage is TRBV29-1 and J usage is TRBJ1-5, with TRBD1 matching over 10 bases. CDR1 and CDR2 (germline): SQVTM, ANQGSEA. Trimming took 4 bases from V and 4 from J; bases not matched to a gene: 1. This CDR3 is 13 amino acids long. In nucleotides, the CDR3 is TGCAGCGTTGGGACAGGGGGGAATCAGCCCCAGCATTTT. Protein: CSVGTGGNQPQHF.

This chain joins TRBV5-4 and TRBJ2-3; maybe TRBD1 (6 bases). V shed 2 bases and J shed 5 bases, with 15 bases lying between them. The V gene's germline CDR1 is SGHNT and CDR2 YYREEE (reference sequence). This CDR3 is built from 15 residues. The CDR3 DNA reads TGTGCCAGCAGCTTAGACCTACAGGGTGGAGATACGCAGTATTTT. Amino acids: CASSLDLQGGDTQYF.

At least ten counts were recorded for this clone. V is TRBV7-9 and J is TRBJ2-1, with 8 positions matching TRBD2. The germline gives CDR1 SEHNR, CDR2 FQNEAQ (reference sequence). The CDR3 runs 14 residues. V was clipped by 5 bases and J by 12 bases; unmatched bases: 12. CDR3 sequence reads: CASSPLAVVKAQFF. CDR3 DNA sequence: TGTGCCAGCAGCCCACTAGCGGTGGTGAAGGCGCAGTTCTTC. Complete variable domain (other parts from reference TRBV7-9 and TRBJ2-1): DTGVSQNPRHKITKRGQNVTFRCDPISEHNRLYWYRQTLGQGPEFLTYFQNEAQLEKSRLLSDRFSAERPKGSFSTLEIQRTEQGDSAMYLCASSPLAVVKAQFFGPGTRLTVL.

This sequence joins TRBV5-1 and TRBJ2-1; 12 positions match TRBD2. The germline gives CDR1 SGHRS, CDR2 YFSETQ. The CDR3 consists of 14 residues. The ends lost 5 bases at V and 5 bases at J; junction bases unmatched: 2. CDR3 nucleotide sequence: TGCGCCAGCAGGACTAGCGGGAGAAACAATGAGCAGTTCTTC. Amino acids: CASRTSGRNNEQFF.

The chain couples TRBV4-2 to TRBJ2-1, with D tentatively TRBD2 (6 bases). Germline assignment: CDR1 LGHNA and CDR2 YNFKEQ. V shed 0 bases and J shed 5 bases, with 11 bases lying between them. The CDR3 runs 15 residues. DNA of the CDR3: TGTGCCAGCAGCCAAGATGCGGGGACCCACAATGAGCAGTTCTTC. Translation: CASSQDAGTHNEQFF.

The V gene is TRBV7-2, the J gene TRBJ1-1; 8 nucleotides match TRBD1. Germline CDR1 SGHTA, CDR2 FQGNSA. Unmatched junction bases numbered 8, after V lost 5 bases and J lost 6 bases. This CDR3 contains 14 residues. The CDR3 spells CASSVDRGAPEAFF. As DNA, the CDR3 is TGTGCCAGCAGCGTTGACAGGGGTGCCCCTGAAGCTTTCTTT.

The CDR3 bases are TGTGCCAGCGGGGAGGCCTACTACAATGAGCAGTTCTTC. It yields the protein CASGEAYYNEQFF. The chain combines TRBV6-1 with TRBJ2-1; D is possibly TRBD2 (6 bases). Trimming removed 8 bases at V and 3 bases at J, with 11 bases between. In germline, CDR1 is MNHNS, CDR2 SASEGT. The CDR3 is 13 residues long.

The chain joins TRBV28 to TRBJ1-4; TRBD1 matches at 7 bases. V lost 6 bases, J lost 4 bases, and 8 bases stayed unmatched. The CDR3 extends over 15 amino acids. The germline CDR1 and CDR2 sequences are MDHEN and SYDVKM. CDR3 DNA: TGTGCCAGCAGGCCGGGGACAGCCGATAATGAAAAACTGTTTTTT. Translating it yields CASRPGTADNEKLFF.

The rearrangement links TRBV6-1 to TRBJ1-2; D is ambiguous. Per the germline V gene, CDR1 is MNHNS and CDR2 is SASEGT. This CDR3 is built from 10 residues. Trimming shortened V by 9 bases and J by 7 bases, and 9 bases separated the two germline ends. Written as DNA, the CDR3 is TGTGCCAGTGCTAGGGTTGGCTACACCTTC. Translated: CASARVGYTF.

The rearrangement links TRBV18 to TRBJ1-1; TRBD1 agrees at 7 bases. In germline, CDR1 is KGHSH, CDR2 LQKENI. This CDR3 has 16 residues. J was trimmed by 1 base and V by 3 bases; bases with no gene match: 8. The chain's CDR3 is CASSPPGDRANTEAFF. As DNA, the CDR3 is TGTGCCAGCTCACCTCCTGGAGACAGGGCGAACACTGAAGCTTTCTTT. The complete variable domain, with remaining parts taken from reference TRBV18 and TRBJ1-1, reads NAGVMQNPRHLVRRRGQEARLRCSPMKGHSHVYWYRQLPEEGLKFMVYLQKENIIDESGMPKERFSAEFPKEGPSILRIQQVVRGDSAAYFCASSPPGDRANTEAFFGQGTRLTVV.

J is TRBJ2-5 and V is TRBV4-1, with 12 nucleotides matching TRBD2. Germline V lookup: CDR1 MGHRA, CDR2 YSYEKL. Unmatched junction bases numbered 3, after V lost 2 bases and J lost 2 bases. The CDR3 covers 16 residues. For the CDR3, the DNA is TGCGCCAGCAGCCAAACTAGCGGGAGGTCTCAAGAGACCCAGTACTTC. Amino acid sequence: CASSQTSGRSQETQYF.

The genes are TRBV9 and TRBJ2-3, with TRBD2 identical over 11 bases. With V trimmed by 4 bases and J by 2 bases, 6 bases remained unmatched. CDR1 SGDLS and CDR2 YYNGEE come from the germline V gene. CDR3 length equals 16 residues. DNA for the CDR3: TGTGCCAGCAGCCCCGGGACTAGCGGACACACAGATACGCAGTATTTT. Encoded protein: CASSPGTSGHTDTQYF.

The chain combines TRBV19 with TRBJ2-3; 9 bases match TRBD1. The CDR3 is made up of 15 amino acids. Germline V gene lookup returns CDR1 LNHDA and CDR2 SQIVND (reference sequence). V gave up 4 bases and J gave up 5 bases; unmatched junction bases: 7. Here the CDR3 reads CASSSLQGARDTQYF. The CDR3 DNA is TGTGCCAGTAGTAGCCTACAGGGGGCTAGAGATACGCAGTATTTT. Together with reference TRBV19 and TRBJ2-3, the CDR3 gives the full variable domain: DGGITQSPKYLFRKEGQNVTLSCEQNLNHDAMYWYRQDPGQGLRLIYYSQIVNDFQKGDIAEGYSVSREKKESFPLTVTSAQKNPTAFYLCASSSLQGARDTQYFGPGTRLTVL.

V gene TRBV18 combines with J gene TRBJ2-1; 13 bases are shared with TRBD2. V was pared by 6 bases and J by 5 bases, with 4 bases of the junction left unmatched. Germline V gene data show CDR1 as KGHSH and CDR2 as LQKENI. The CDR3 runs to 15 residues. DNA for the CDR3: TGTGCCAGCTCGGTACTAGCGGGAGGGAACAATGAGCAGTTCTTC. This codes for CASSVLAGGNNEQFF.

The chain joins TRBV10-1 to TRBJ1-5; D is ambiguous. Germline CDR1 WNHNN, CDR2 SYGVQD (reference sequence). Trimming pared 6 bases from V and 0 bases from J, leaving 3 bases between. This CDR3 spans 12 amino acids. This chain's CDR3 is CASRGSNQPQHF. In DNA form, the CDR3 reads TGCGCCAGCAGGGGTAGCAATCAGCCCCAGCATTTT.

This clone was counted only a few times. The chain recombines TRBV28 with TRBJ1-1, with unresolved D. This CDR3 contains 12 residues. The germline V gene encodes CDR1 MDHEN and CDR2 SYDVKM. V was shortened by 3 bases and J by 6 bases, with 8 bases between the two germline ends. CDR3 nucleotide sequence: TGTGCCAGCAGTTTGTTGGTCGCTGAAGCTTTCTTT. This gives the protein CASSLLVAEAFF.

In the case of this clone: Additional DNA sequences in this sample encode the identical CDR3. V gene TRBV6-5 combines with J gene TRBJ2-5; D is unresolved. The V gene lost 5 bases and the J gene lost 1 base, with 8 bases spanning the gap. This CDR3 comprises 13 residues. The germline gives CDR1 MNHEY, CDR2 SVGAGI. CDR3 amino acids: CASSPPGQETQYF. DNA for the CDR3: TGTGCCAGCAGTCCCCCTGGCCAAGAGACCCAGTACTTC.

The chain couples TRBV27 to TRBJ1-1; perhaps TRBD1 as D (6 bases). V was shortened by 2 bases and J by 10 bases, with 14 bases between the two germline ends. Germline loops: CDR1 MNHEY, CDR2 SMNVEV (reference sequence). This CDR3 comprises 13 residues. As DNA, the CDR3 is TGTGCCAGCAGTTTAATAGCGGGACATGGAGCTTTCTTT. It translates to CASSLIAGHGAFF.